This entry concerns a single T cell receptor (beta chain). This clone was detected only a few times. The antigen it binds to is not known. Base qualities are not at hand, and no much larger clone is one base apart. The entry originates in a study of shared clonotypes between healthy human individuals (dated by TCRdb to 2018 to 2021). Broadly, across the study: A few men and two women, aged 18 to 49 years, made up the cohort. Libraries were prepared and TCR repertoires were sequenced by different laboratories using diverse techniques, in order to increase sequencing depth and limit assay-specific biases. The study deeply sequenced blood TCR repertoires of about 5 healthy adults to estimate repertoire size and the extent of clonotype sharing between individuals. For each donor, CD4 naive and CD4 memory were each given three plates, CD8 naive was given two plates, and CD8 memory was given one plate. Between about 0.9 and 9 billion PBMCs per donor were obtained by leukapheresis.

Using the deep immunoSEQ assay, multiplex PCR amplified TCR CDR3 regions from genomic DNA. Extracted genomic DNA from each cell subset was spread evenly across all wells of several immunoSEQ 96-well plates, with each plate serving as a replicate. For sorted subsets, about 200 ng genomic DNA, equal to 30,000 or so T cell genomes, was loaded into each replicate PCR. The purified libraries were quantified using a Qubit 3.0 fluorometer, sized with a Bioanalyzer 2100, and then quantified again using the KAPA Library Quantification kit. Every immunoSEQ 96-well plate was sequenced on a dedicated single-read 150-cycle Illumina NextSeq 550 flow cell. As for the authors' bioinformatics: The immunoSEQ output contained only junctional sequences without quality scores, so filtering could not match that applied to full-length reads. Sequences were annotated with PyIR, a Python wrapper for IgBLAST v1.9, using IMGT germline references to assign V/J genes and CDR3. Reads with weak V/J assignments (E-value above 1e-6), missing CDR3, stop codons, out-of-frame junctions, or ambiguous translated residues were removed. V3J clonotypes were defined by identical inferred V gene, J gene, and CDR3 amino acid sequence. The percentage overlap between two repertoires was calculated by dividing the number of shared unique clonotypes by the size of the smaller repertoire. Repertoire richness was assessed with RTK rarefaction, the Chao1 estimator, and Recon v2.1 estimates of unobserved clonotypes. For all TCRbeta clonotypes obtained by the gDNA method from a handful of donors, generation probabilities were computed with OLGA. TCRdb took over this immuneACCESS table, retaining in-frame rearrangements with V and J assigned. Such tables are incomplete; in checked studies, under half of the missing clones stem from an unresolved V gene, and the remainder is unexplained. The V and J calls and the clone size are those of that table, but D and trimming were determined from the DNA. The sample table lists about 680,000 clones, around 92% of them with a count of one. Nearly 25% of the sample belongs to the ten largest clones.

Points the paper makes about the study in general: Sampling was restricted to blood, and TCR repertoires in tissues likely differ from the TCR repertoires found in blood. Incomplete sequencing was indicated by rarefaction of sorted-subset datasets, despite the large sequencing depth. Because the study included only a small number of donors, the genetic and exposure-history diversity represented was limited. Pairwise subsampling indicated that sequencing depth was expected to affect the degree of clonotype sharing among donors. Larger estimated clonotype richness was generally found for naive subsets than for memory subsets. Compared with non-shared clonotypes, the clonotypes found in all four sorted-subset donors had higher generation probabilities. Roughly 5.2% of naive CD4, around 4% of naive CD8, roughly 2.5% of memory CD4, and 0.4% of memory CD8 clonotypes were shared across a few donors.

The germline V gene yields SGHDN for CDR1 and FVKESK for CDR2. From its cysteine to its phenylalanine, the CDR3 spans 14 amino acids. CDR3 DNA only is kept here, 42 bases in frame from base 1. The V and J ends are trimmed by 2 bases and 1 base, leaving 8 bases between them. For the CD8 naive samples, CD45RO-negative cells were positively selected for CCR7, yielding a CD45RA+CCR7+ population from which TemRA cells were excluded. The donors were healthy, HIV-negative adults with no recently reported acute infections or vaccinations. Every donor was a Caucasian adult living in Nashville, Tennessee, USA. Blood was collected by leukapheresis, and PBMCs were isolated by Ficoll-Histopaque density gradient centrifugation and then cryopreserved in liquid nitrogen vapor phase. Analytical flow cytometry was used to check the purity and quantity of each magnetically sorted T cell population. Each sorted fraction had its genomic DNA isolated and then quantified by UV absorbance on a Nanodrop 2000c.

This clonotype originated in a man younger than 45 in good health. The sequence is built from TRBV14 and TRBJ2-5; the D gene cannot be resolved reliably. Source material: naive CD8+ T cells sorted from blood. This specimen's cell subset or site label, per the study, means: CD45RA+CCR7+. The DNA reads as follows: TGTGCCAGCAGCCAATTTGGAACCCAAGAGACCCAGTACTTC. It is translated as CASSQFGTQETQYF.